The 13 T cell receptor beta chains below all came from one sample that was sequenced in a study of blood T cell repertoires in COVID-19. Repertoires were generated with immunoSEQ multiplex PCR, while TCRdb's copy carries only in-frame clones and drops some. The data show about 360,000 clones, more than 70% seen once. The source material was PBMCs or T cells enriched from blood (not recorded which). Receptors were obtained from a man between 40 and 49 years old in a cohort exposed to, infected with or recovered from COVID-19 (not recorded which).

This clone appeared once. The chain recombines TRBV2 with TRBJ1-5, with 11 bases identical to TRBD1. Germline V gene lookup returns CDR1 SNHLY and CDR2 FYNNEI. The CDR3 covers 15 residues. V trimming: 5 bases; J trimming: 5 bases; junction bases outside the gene matches: 5. CDR3 residues: CASSRTGGDDQPQHF. DNA of the CDR3: TGTGCCAGCAGTCGGACAGGGGGCGATGATCAGCCCCAGCATTTT.

The V and J genes are TRBV28 and TRBJ1-6; 11 nucleotides match TRBD1. Germline V CDR1 and CDR2: MDHEN, SYDVKM. V lost 6 bases and J lost 10; bases outside the gene matches: 5. This CDR3 spans 14 amino acids. The CDR3 bases are TGTGCCAGCAGAAAAGGGACAGGGGGGTCACCCCTCCACTTT. Protein product: CASRKGTGGSPLHF.

The chain joins TRBV10-3 to TRBJ1-1; D gene ambiguous. Germline CDR1 is ENHRY and CDR2 is SYGVKD. Trimming removed 0 bases from V and 1 base from J, with 6 bases in between. The CDR3 spans 14 residues. The CDR3 region has the DNA TGTGCCATCAGTGAGTCGTTCCAGAACACTGAAGCTTTCTTT. Its translation: CAISESFQNTEAFF.

V is TRBV6-5 and J is TRBJ1-2; a possible D gene is TRBD1 (5 bases). Germline loops: CDR1 MNHEY, CDR2 SVGAGI. This CDR3 has 13 amino acids. V lost 5 bases, J lost 2 bases, and 9 bases lay in between. CDR3 sequence (DNA): TGTGCCAGCAGTCCAGGGAGGAACTATGGCTACACCTTC. The encoded protein is CASSPGRNYGYTF.

This clone was counted once. The chain combines TRBV11-1 with TRBJ2-3; the D gene is possibly TRBD1 (5 bases). This CDR3 has 13 residues. Germline V lookup: CDR1 SGHAT, CDR2 FQDESV (reference sequence). V lost 0 bases, J lost 7 bases, and 8 bases lay in between. CDR3 DNA: TGTGCCAGCAGCTTAGCGGCAGGGCATACGCAGTATTTT. It yields the protein CASSLAAGHTQYF. Full variable domain (outside the CDR3, taken from reference TRBV11-1 and TRBJ2-3): EAEVAQSPRYKITEKSQAVAFWCDPISGHATLYWYRQILGQGPELLVQFQDESVVDDSQLPKDRFSAERLKGVDSTLKIQPAELGDSAMYLCASSLAAGHTQYFGPGTRLTVL.

The rearrangement uses TRBV7-9 and TRBJ2-5, with D possibly being TRBD1 (8 bases). V lost 2 bases and J lost 4, with 20 bases in between. CDR1 SEHNR and CDR2 FQNEAQ come from the germline V gene (reference sequence). The CDR3 length is 17 residues. CDR3 protein: CASSLSPRQGRGETQYF. For the CDR3, the DNA is TGTGCCAGCAGCTTATCCCCCCGACAGGGGAGGGGAGAGACCCAGTACTTC.

The V and J genes are TRBV9 and TRBJ1-3; D uncertain. This CDR3 region has 15 residues. V was trimmed by 0 bases and J by 0 bases, leaving 7 bases between them. Germline loops: CDR1 SGDLS, CDR2 YYNGEE. The CDR3 DNA follows: TGTGCCAGCAGCGTAGACATCTTCTCTGGAAACACCATATATTTT. Amino acids: CASSVDIFSGNTIYF.

The count of this clone is one. The V gene is TRBV5-4, the J gene TRBJ2-1; 13 nucleotides align to TRBD2. Germline V gene sequence: CDR1 SGHNT, CDR2 YYREEE (reference sequence). Trimming at V came to 4 bases and at J to 9 bases, leaving 7 bases not matched to a gene. The length of the CDR3 is 15 residues. The DNA of the CDR3 is TGTGCCAGCAGCGAAACTAGCGGGAGGGCCATTGAGCAGTTCTTC. It yields the protein CASSETSGRAIEQFF.

The chain recombines TRBV11-2 with TRBJ1-1; TRBD1 matches 8 bases. Germline V gene data show CDR1 as SGHAT and CDR2 as FQNNGV. The CDR3 totals 15 residues. The junction had 5 bases not matched to a gene; V was cut back by 4 bases and J by 1 base. The CDR3 DNA is TGTGCCAGCAGCTCCTCGGACAGGGCGAACACTGAAGCTTTCTTT. Residues: CASSSSDRANTEAFF.

The chain uses TRBV28 and TRBJ1-2; D remains unclear. The CDR3 loop spans 12 amino acids. The V end lost 9 bases, the J end lost 4 bases, and 12 bases lay between the germline ends. The V gene's germline CDR1 is MDHEN and CDR2 SYDVKM. In DNA form, the CDR3 reads TGTGCCAGTACTCCTCGGGGCTATGGCTACACCTTC. It encodes CASTPRGYGYTF.

The chain carries TRBV29-1 and TRBJ1-1; 7 nucleotides line up with TRBD1. CDR3 size: 14 residues. V dropped 3 bases and J dropped 1; count of bases not matched to a gene: 5. CDR1 and CDR2 (germline): SQVTM, ANQGSEA. The CDR3 sequence: CSVDVQGKNTEAFF. In nucleotides, the CDR3 is TGCAGCGTTGACGTACAGGGGAAGAACACTGAAGCTTTCTTT.

The chain combines TRBV4-1 with TRBJ1-2; the D gene is possibly TRBD1 (6 bases). V lost 1 base and J lost 5, with 11 bases in between. This CDR3 spans 14 amino acids. The germline gives CDR1 MGHRA, CDR2 YSYEKL. The CDR3 protein is CASSQGSGEYGYTF. CDR3 sequence (DNA): TGCGCCAGCAGCCAAGGGTCAGGGGAGTATGGCTACACCTTC.

Written as DNA, the CDR3 is TGTGCCAGCAGACGGGGGGACACGTCGACGAACACTGAAGCTTTCTTT. It encodes CASRRGDTSTNTEAFF. J is TRBJ1-1 and V is TRBV9; a weak D match, TRBD1 (6 bases). The germline gives CDR1 SGDLS, CDR2 YYNGEE. This CDR3 has 16 residues. Trimming stripped 5 bases from V and 1 base from J, with 18 bases between.